This TCR beta chain was sequenced during a study of shared clonotypes between healthy human individuals. All the donors were Caucasian adults who lived in Nashville, Tennessee. Study-wide results and limits: Around 5.4% of naive CD4 clonotypes were common to a handful of donors.

With regard to this clone: Its cognate antigen is unknown. Other DNA sequences in the same sample also yield this CDR3.

Produced via immunoSEQ multiplex PCR; TCRdb's table is partial and in-frame only. The table has roughly 760,000 clones, 74% seen once. V gave up 2 bases and J gave up 5 bases; unmatched junction bases: 1. In germline, CDR1 is SGHRS, CDR2 YFSETQ. This CDR3 has 13 amino acids. The gene calls are TRBV5-1 and TRBJ2-1, with TRBD1 matching over 7 bases. Specimen: memory CD4+ T cells sorted from blood. Stated subset: CD45RA-negative fraction. The receptor comes from a woman under 40 in good health. The CDR3 sequence: CASSLQGNNEQFF. CDR3 bases: TGCGCCAGCAGCTTACAGGGGAACAATGAGCAGTTCTTC.